The 22 T cell receptor beta chains below all came from one sample that was sequenced in a study of graft-versus-host responses after intestinal transplantation. Some clones are missing from TCRdb's copy, which holds only in-frame ones; the method was immunoSEQ multiplex PCR. The table has some 45,000 clones, roughly 90% seen once. The material sequenced was PBMCs, taken 524 days after transplant. These receptors all come from a human patient who received an intestinal transplant, so some T cells may come from the graft donor.

The CDR3 spells CASRQMMNTEAFF. CDR3 DNA sequence: TGTGCCAGCAGGCAGATGATGAACACTGAAGCTTTCTTT. The rearrangement joins TRBV6-5 to TRBJ1-1; D unresolved. V was clipped by 6 bases and J by 0 bases, with 8 bases between them. The CDR3 runs to 13 residues. The V gene's germline CDR1 is MNHEY and CDR2 SVGAGI.

The rearrangement joins TRBV7-8 to TRBJ2-3; the D gene is possibly TRBD2 (5 bases). Germline values: CDR1 SGHVS, CDR2 FQNEAQ. The CDR3 covers 17 residues. Trimming left V 0 bases short and J 6 bases short, with 19 bases between. CDR3 sequence (DNA): TGTGCCAGCAGCTTAGCTGGACTTCTCTCACCCAAGGATACGCAGTATTTT. It translates to CASSLAGLLSPKDTQYF.

The chain recombines TRBV27 with TRBJ2-7; 7 nucleotides agree with TRBD2. V shed 6 bases, J shed 3 bases, and the junction held 14 bases outside the gene matches. Germline V CDR1 and CDR2: MNHEY, SMNVEV (reference sequence). CDR3 length equals 16 residues. CDR3 in DNA: TGTGCCAGCAGGGACCCTAGCGGTGGAACCCTCTACGAGCAGTACTTC. Translation gives CASRDPSGGTLYEQYF.

This chain uses TRBV5-6 with TRBJ2-1; 9 positions agree with TRBD2. The germline gives CDR1 SGHDT, CDR2 YYEEEE. The V gene end was trimmed by 0 bases and the J gene end by 3 bases; junction bases not matched to a gene: 4. The CDR3 runs to 16 residues. CDR3 nucleotide sequence: TGTGCCAGCAGCTTGGCCTCACTAGCGGGCTACAATGAGCAGTTCTTC. This sequence encodes CASSLASLAGYNEQFF.

This clone is a singleton in its sample. This chain uses TRBV12-5 with TRBJ2-1; 13 bases fit TRBD2. CDR1 and CDR2 (germline): LGHNT, FRNRAP. This CDR3 is 15 amino acids long. Losses at the gene ends were 8 bases for V and 5 bases for J; bases not matched to a gene: 6. The CDR3 nucleotides are TGTGCTAGTACCTCCGGACTAGCGGGAGACAATGAGCAGTTCTTC. Its translation: CASTSGLAGDNEQFF.

This chain joins TRBV9 and TRBJ2-3, with TRBD2 identical over 8 bases. The length of the CDR3 is 15 residues. The germline CDR1 and CDR2 sequences are SGDLS and YYNGEE. The J segment lost 4 bases and the V segment lost 3 bases, leaving 7 bases of the junction unmatched. This chain's CDR3 is CASSASGSGSDTQYF. The CDR3 nucleotides are TGTGCCAGCAGCGCAAGCGGGAGTGGGTCAGATACGCAGTATTTT.

This chain uses TRBV7-3 with TRBJ2-2; TRBD1 aligns across 11 bases. Germline V lookup: CDR1 SGHTA, CDR2 FQGTGA. The CDR3 has 14 residues. J gave up 5 bases and V 5 bases, and 1 base lay outside the gene matches. The CDR3 loop is CASSGTGGTGELFF. CDR3 nucleotides: TGTGCCAGCAGCGGGACAGGGGGAACCGGGGAGCTGTTTTTT.

The chain employs TRBV5-4 and TRBJ2-7; D is perhaps TRBD1 (5 bases). CDR1 is SGHNT, CDR2 YYREEE, per germline (reference sequence). This CDR3 is 16 amino acids long. V lost 1 base and J 2 bases, leaving 16 bases between the germline ends. CDR3 DNA sequence: TGTGCCAGCAGCTTGAGTACAGGAGAGGACCCCTACGAGCAGTACTTC. Protein product: CASSLSTGEDPYEQYF.

In its sample, this clone was seen a few times. CDR3 region: CASQEYTEAFF. Written as DNA, the CDR3 is TGTGCCAGCCAAGAGTACACTGAAGCTTTCTTT. The J gene is TRBJ1-1, the V gene TRBV2; the D is unclear. The CDR3 loop spans 11 amino acids. Germline V gene sequence: CDR1 SNHLY, CDR2 FYNNEI. Trimming took off 8 bases at V and 3 bases at J, with 7 bases between the two ends.

The chain combines TRBV28 with TRBJ2-7, with D possibly being TRBD2 (5 bases). Per germline, CDR1 MDHEN and CDR2 SYDVKM. Trimming pared 3 bases from V and 0 bases from J, leaving 15 bases between. The CDR3 is 16 residues long. The DNA of the CDR3 is TGTGCCAGCAGTTTTTCCCTAGCAACCACCTCCTACGAGCAGTACTTC. Its protein is CASSFSLATTSYEQYF.

This clone was found once. This chain joins TRBV6-5 and TRBJ1-2, with D hard to call. V lost 4 bases and J lost 6, with 12 bases in between. Germline V lookup: CDR1 MNHEY, CDR2 SVGAGI. CDR3 length equals 13 residues. The CDR3 is CASSSGRLDGYTF. The CDR3 nucleotides are TGTGCCAGCAGTTCCGGGAGGTTGGATGGCTACACCTTC.

This rearrangement joins TRBV5-4 to TRBJ2-7; the D gene is possibly TRBD1 (5 bases). The CDR3 spans 13 residues. The V gene's germline CDR1 is SGHNT and CDR2 YYREEE (reference sequence). Trimming took off 0 bases at V and 3 bases at J, with 7 bases between the two ends. The CDR3 region has the DNA TGTGCCAGCAGCTTGGTGGACAACTACGAGCAGTACTTC. Amino acids: CASSLVDNYEQYF.

The gene calls are TRBV19 and TRBJ2-1; 9 bases line up with TRBD1. CDR1 LNHDA and CDR2 SQIVND come from the germline V gene (reference sequence). V was clipped by 4 bases and J by 8 bases; unmatched bases: 15. The CDR3 totals 17 residues. The CDR3 DNA sequence: TGTGCCAGTAGTACGGGACAGGGTTTTACAGGCGGCGATGAGCAGTTCTTC. Translation: CASSTGQGFTGGDEQFF.

This chain links TRBV7-9 with TRBJ2-1; TRBD2 agrees at 7 bases. The germline V gene has CDR1 SEHNR and CDR2 FQNEAQ (reference sequence). The CDR3 runs to 15 residues. J was trimmed by 8 bases and V by 1 base; bases with no gene match: 8. The CDR3 bases are TGTGCCAGCAGCTTAGGCAGCGGGAAGGCCTATGAGCAGTTCTTC. This sequence encodes CASSLGSGKAYEQFF.

The chain recombines TRBV12-5 with TRBJ1-1, with D possibly TRBD1 on 5 matching bases. V dropped 0 bases and J dropped 0 bases, with 11 bases sitting between them. The CDR3 contains 16 residues. Germline V gene sequence: CDR1 LGHNT, CDR2 FRNRAP. The CDR3 protein is CASGLVIGALNTEAFF. DNA for the CDR3: TGTGCTAGTGGTTTGGTAATCGGGGCCCTGAACACTGAAGCTTTCTTT.

CDR3 protein: CAWTSYSNQPQHF. The DNA for the CDR3 is TGTGCCTGGACAAGTTATAGCAATCAGCCCCAGCATTTT. The chain is built from TRBV30 and TRBJ1-5; D remains ambiguous. Germline V gene sequence: CDR1 GTSNPN, CDR2 SVGIG (reference sequence). V lost 4 bases to trimming and J lost 0 bases, with 7 bases between them. The CDR3 is 13 amino acids.

The J gene is TRBJ1-1, the V gene TRBV19, with TRBD1 matching over 7 bases. CDR1 is LNHDA and CDR2 is SQIVND in the germline V gene (reference sequence). V shed 2 bases, J shed 0 bases, and the junction held 12 bases outside the gene matches. The CDR3 has 18 amino acids. The CDR3 loop is CASSIKVMGQWMNTEAFF. Written as DNA, the CDR3 is TGTGCCAGTAGTATAAAGGTGATGGGACAGTGGATGAACACTGAAGCTTTCTTT.

The chain joins TRBV25-1 to TRBJ1-3; tentative D call: TRBD1 (5 bases). Germline loops: CDR1 MGHDK, CDR2 SYGVNS. V lost 3 bases and J lost 4, with 13 bases in between. The CDR3 has 15 residues. The CDR3 nucleotides read TGTGCCAGCAGTGATCCGGGGGGAATAGGAAACACCATATATTTT. Translated, it gives CASSDPGGIGNTIYF. Full variable domain (remainder filled in from reference TRBV25-1 and TRBJ1-3): EADIYQTPRYLVIGTGKKITLECSQTMGHDKMYWYQQDPGMELHLIHYSYGVNSTEKGDLSSESTVSRIRTEHFPLTLESARPSHTSQYLCASSDPGGIGNTIYFGEGSWLTVV.

The chain uses TRBV7-9 and TRBJ2-1, with 8 bases identical to TRBD2. Per the germline V gene, CDR1 is SEHNR and CDR2 is FQNEAQ (reference sequence). V was clipped by 5 bases and J by 5 bases; unmatched bases: 8. The CDR3 totals 15 residues. The CDR3 is CASSPTWREDNEQFF. In DNA form, the CDR3 reads TGTGCCAGCAGCCCTACGTGGCGGGAGGACAATGAGCAGTTCTTC.

In nucleotides, the CDR3 is TGTGCCAGCAGCTTAGACGACTACAATGAGCAGTTCTTC. Translating it yields CASSLDDYNEQFF. The chain couples TRBV7-2 to TRBJ2-1, with D unclear. The CDR3 contains 13 residues. The ends were cut back, 1 base at V and 3 bases at J, with 4 bases in the middle. Germline V lookup: CDR1 SGHTA, CDR2 FQGNSA.

This chain uses TRBV6-1 with TRBJ2-5; D is perhaps TRBD2 (6 bases). Trimming pared 7 bases from V and 4 bases from J, leaving 13 bases between. Germline-derived CDR1 and CDR2 are MNHNS and SASEGT. The CDR3 consists of 13 residues. The CDR3 bases are TGTGCCAGCACCCGGGAGTGGACAGAGACCCAGTACTTC. Encoded protein: CASTREWTETQYF.

V and J are TRBV27 and TRBJ1-5; D is unclear. The CDR3 has 16 amino acids. The germline gives CDR1 MNHEY, CDR2 SMNVEV (reference sequence). Trimming stripped 2 bases from V and 0 bases from J, with 11 bases between. For the CDR3, the DNA is TGTGCCAGCAGTTTAAAGACCGACCATAGCAATCAGCCCCAGCATTTT. Protein sequence: CASSLKTDHSNQPQHF.